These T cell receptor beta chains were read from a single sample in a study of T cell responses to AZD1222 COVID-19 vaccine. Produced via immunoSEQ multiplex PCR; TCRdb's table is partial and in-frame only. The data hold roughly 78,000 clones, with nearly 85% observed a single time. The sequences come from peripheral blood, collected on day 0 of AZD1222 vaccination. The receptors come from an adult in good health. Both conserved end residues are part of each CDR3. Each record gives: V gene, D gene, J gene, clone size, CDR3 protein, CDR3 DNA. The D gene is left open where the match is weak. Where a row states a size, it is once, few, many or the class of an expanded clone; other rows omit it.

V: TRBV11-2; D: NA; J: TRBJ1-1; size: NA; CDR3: CASSWSPWDTEAFF; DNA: TGTGCCAGCAGCTGGTCACCCTGGGACACTGAAGCTTTCTTT
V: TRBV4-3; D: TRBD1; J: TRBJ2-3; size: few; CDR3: CASSRSTGSADTQYF; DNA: TGCGCCAGCAGCCGTTCGACAGGGTCGGCAGATACGCAGTATTTT
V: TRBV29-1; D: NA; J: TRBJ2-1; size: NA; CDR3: CSAKEGVEQFF; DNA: TGCAGCGCCAAAGAGGGGGTTGAGCAGTTCTTC
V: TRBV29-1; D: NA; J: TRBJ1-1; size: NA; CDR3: CSVVWGLNTEAFF; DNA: TGCAGCGTTGTATGGGGACTGAACACTGAAGCTTTCTTT
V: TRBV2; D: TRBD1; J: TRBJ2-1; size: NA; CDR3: CASSEIFRGEQFF; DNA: TGTGCCAGCAGTGAAATATTCAGGGGGGAGCAGTTCTTC
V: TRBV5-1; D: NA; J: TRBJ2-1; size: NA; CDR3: CASIPGGVAVGEQFF; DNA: TGCGCCAGCATTCCAGGCGGGGTGGCGGTGGGTGAGCAGTTCTTC
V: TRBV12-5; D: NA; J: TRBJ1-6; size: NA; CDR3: CASGFRTEGSPLHF; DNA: TGTGCTAGTGGTTTTAGGACGGAGGGCTCACCCCTCCACTTT
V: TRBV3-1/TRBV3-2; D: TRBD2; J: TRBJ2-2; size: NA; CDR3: CASSIAGAVTGELFF; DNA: TGTGCCAGCAGTATAGCGGGGGCGGTCACCGGGGAGCTGTTTTTT
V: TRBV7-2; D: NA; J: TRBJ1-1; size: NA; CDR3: CASSFFGRAQNTEAFF; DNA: TGTGCCAGCAGCTTCTTTGGTAGGGCCCAGAACACTGAAGCTTTCTTT
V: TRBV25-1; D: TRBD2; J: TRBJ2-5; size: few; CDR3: CASSENRGVRGNQETQYF; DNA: TGTGCCAGCAGTGAAAACCGGGGGGTTAGGGGAAACCAAGAGACCCAGTACTTC
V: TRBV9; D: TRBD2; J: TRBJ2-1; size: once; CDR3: CASSARTSGYNEQFF; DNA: TGTGCCAGCAGCGCCAGGACTAGCGGCTACAATGAGCAGTTCTTC
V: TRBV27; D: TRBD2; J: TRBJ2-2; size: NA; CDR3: CASSFDGMASGGPNTGELFF; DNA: TGTGCCAGCAGTTTCGATGGAATGGCTAGCGGGGGCCCTAACACCGGGGAGCTGTTTTTT
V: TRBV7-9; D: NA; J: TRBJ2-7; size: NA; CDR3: CASSSPSGYEQYF; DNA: TGTGCCAGCAGTAGTCCATCCGGCTACGAGCAGTACTTC
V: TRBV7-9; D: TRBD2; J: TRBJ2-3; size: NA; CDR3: CASSSGSAGASLYTLF; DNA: TGTGCCAGCAGCTCCGGTTCAGCGGGGGCTTCCCTCTATACCCTATTT
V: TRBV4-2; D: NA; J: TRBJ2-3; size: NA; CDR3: CASSQEVRSADTQYF; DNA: TGTGCCAGCAGCCAAGAGGTCAGGAGCGCAGATACGCAGTATTTT
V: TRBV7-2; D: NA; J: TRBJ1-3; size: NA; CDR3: CASKDTIGNTIYF; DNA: TGTGCCAGCAAAGACACAATTGGAAACACCATATATTTT
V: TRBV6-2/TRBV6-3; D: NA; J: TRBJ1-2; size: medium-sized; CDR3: CASSQDDKGTNYGYTF; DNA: TGTGCCAGCAGTCAGGACGATAAGGGGACTAACTATGGCTACACCTTC
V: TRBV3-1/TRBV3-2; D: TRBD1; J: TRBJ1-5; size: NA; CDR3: CASSPTGVGYQPQHF; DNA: TGTGCCAGCAGCCCGACAGGGGTCGGATATCAGCCCCAGCATTTT
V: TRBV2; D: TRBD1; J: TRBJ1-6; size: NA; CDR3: CASNVGQRNNSPLHF; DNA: TGTGCCAGCAACGTGGGACAGAGAAATAATTCACCCCTCCACTTT
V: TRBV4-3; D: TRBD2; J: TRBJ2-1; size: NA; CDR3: CASSQDFGTSLGNEQFF; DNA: TGCGCCAGCAGCCAAGATTTCGGGACTAGCTTAGGGAATGAGCAGTTCTTC
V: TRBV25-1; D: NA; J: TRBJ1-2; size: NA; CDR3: CASSENAGYGYTF; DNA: TGTGCCAGCAGTGAAAATGCAGGGTACGGCTACACCTTC
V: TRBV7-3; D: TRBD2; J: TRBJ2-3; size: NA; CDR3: CASSPGGGSTDTQYF; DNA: TGTGCCAGCAGCCCCGGGGGGGGGAGCACAGATACGCAGTATTTT
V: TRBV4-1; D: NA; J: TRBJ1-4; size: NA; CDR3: CASSQELAGTNEKLFF; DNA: TGCGCCAGCAGCCAAGAGTTGGCAGGGACTAATGAAAAACTGTTTTTT
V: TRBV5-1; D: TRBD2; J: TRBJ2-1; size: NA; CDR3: CASSLSGGYNEQFF; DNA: TGCGCCAGCAGTCTTAGCGGGGGATACAATGAGCAGTTCTTC
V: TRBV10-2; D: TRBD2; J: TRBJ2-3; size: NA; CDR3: CASSEAGAKGDTQYF; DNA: TGCGCCAGCAGTGAGGCGGGAGCCAAGGGGGATACGCAGTATTTT
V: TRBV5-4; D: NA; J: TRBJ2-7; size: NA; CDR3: CASSLVGTIKSYEQYF; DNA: TGTGCCAGCAGCTTGGTTGGGACAATAAAATCCTACGAGCAGTACTTC
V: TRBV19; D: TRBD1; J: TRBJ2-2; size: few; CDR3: CASSGTGDTGELFF; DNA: TGTGCCAGCTCCGGGACAGGGGATACCGGGGAGCTGTTTTTT
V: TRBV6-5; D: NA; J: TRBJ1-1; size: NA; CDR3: CASSTQGGTGAEAFF; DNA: TGTGCCAGCAGTACCCAAGGGGGAACAGGAGCTGAAGCTTTCTTT
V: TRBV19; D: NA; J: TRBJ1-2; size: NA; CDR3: CASRDLNIYGYTF; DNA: TGTGCCAGTAGGGACCTCAATATCTATGGCTACACCTTC
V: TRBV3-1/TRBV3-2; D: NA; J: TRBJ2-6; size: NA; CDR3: CASSQDAVAAGANVLTF; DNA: TGTGCCAGCAGCCAAGATGCGGTAGCGGCTGGGGCCAACGTCCTGACTTTC
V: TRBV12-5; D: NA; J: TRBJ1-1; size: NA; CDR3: CASALALNTEAFF; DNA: TGTGCTAGTGCCCTGGCCCTGAACACTGAAGCTTTCTTT
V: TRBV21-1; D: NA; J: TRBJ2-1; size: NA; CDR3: CASSKTGSGNEQFF; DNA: TGTGCCAGCAGCAAGACAGGGTCTGGGAATGAGCAGTTCTTC
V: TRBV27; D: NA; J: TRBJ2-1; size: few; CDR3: CASGTQGNPYNEQFF; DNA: TGTGCCAGCGGAACCCAGGGGAATCCCTACAATGAGCAGTTCTTC
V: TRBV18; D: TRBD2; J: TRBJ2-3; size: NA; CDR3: CASSPRPAGSDTQYF; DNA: TGTGCCAGCTCACCACGTCCAGCGGGGTCAGATACGCAGTATTTT
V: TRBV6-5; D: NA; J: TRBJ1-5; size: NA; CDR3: CASSLDRNQNQPQHF; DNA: TGTGCCAGCAGTTTGGACAGAAACCAGAATCAGCCCCAGCATTTT
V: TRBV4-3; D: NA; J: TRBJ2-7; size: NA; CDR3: CASSQDLDGTYEQYF; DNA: TGCGCCAGCAGCCAAGATCTTGACGGGACCTACGAGCAGTACTTC
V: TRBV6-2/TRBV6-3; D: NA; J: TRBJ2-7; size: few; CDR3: CASSLHPYEQYF; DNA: TGTGCCAGCAGCCTACACCCCTACGAGCAGTACTTC
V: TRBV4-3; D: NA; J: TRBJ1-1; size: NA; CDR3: CASSQGRTATEAFF; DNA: TGCGCCAGCAGCCAGGGACGGACGGCCACTGAAGCTTTCTTT
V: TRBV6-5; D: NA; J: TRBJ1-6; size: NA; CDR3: CASTSGHPYSPLHF; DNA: TGTGCCAGCACCTCAGGGCATCCTTATTCACCCCTCCACTTT
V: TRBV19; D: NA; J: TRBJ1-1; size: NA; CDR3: CASKLEDVRDSEAFF; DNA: TGTGCCAGTAAATTGGAGGACGTTAGGGATTCTGAAGCTTTCTTT
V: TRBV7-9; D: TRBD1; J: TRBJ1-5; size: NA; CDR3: CASSSQGQPQHF; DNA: TGTGCCAGCAGCTCACAGGGGCAGCCCCAGCATTTT
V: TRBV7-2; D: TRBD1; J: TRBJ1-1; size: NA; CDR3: CASRRTGDEAFF; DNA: TGTGCCAGCAGGCGGACAGGGGACGAAGCTTTCTTT
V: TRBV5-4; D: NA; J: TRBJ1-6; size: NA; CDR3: CASSYSSDSYNSPLHF; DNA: TGTGCCAGCAGCTACAGCAGTGACTCCTATAATTCACCCCTCCACTTT
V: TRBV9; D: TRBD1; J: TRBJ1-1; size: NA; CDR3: CASSDRGLHTEAFF; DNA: TGTGCCAGCAGCGACAGGGGGCTGCACACTGAAGCTTTCTTT
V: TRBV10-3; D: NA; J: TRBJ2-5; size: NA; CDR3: CAISEGRGRIETQYF; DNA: TGTGCCATCAGTGAGGGACGGGGGCGCATCGAGACCCAGTACTTC
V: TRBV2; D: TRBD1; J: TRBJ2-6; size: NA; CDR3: CASSRDRVGSGANVLTF; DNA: TGTGCCAGCAGTCGGGACAGGGTAGGCTCTGGGGCCAACGTCCTGACTTTC
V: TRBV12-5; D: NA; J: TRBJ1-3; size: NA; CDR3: CASGAWASGNTIYF; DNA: TGTGCTAGTGGTGCGTGGGCCTCTGGAAACACCATATATTTT
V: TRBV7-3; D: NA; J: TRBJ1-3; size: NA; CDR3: CASSLTDYGNTIYF; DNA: TGTGCCAGCAGCCTGACAGATTATGGAAACACCATATATTTT
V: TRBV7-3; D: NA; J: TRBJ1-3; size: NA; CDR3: CASSPQGSGNTIYF; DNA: TGTGCCAGCAGCCCCCAGGGATCTGGAAACACCATATATTTT